This TCR beta chain originates from a study of cytomegalovirus exposure and HLA in healthy donors. The V gene's germline CDR1 is SGDLS and CDR2 YYNGEE. V gave up 3 bases and J gave up 4 bases; unmatched junction bases: 10. The CDR3 consists of 16 residues. A multiplex PCR was run with 60 Vbeta primers and 13 Jbeta primers. TCRdb keeps only in-frame clones here, not all; method: immunoSEQ multiplex PCR. This table has approximately 220,000 clones, about 74% appearing once. The sample was PBMCs. This receptor was taken from a man between 40 and 49 years old in good health and CMV-seronegative. The J gene is TRBJ2-1, the V gene TRBV9; 7 bases fit TRBD1. In DNA, the CDR3 is TGTGCCAGCAGCGGCCCGGGACAGAGCCTTTACAATGAGCAGTTCTTC. Translated: CASSGPGQSLYNEQFF.